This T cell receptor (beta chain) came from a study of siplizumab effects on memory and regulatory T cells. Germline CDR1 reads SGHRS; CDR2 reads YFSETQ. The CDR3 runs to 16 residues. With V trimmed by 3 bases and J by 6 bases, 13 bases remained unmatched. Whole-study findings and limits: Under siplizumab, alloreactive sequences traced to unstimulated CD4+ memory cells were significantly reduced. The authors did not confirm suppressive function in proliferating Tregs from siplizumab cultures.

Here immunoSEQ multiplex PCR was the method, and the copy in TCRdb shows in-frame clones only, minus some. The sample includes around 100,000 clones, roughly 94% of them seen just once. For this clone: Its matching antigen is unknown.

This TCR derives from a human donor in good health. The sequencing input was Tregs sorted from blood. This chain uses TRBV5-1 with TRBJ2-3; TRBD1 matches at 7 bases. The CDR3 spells CASSSLPGTVGDTQYF. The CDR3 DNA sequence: TGCGCCAGCAGCTCCTTACCCGGGACAGTCGGGGATACGCAGTATTTT.